The present TCR beta chain was sequenced within a study of blood T cell repertoires in COVID-19 (dated by TCRdb to between 2020 and 2021). Background on the whole study: Samples from collaborators originated in the United States, Italy and Spain and spanned both the acute and convalescent phases of COVID-19. The material from the prospective study consisted of cDNA or gDNA derived from T cells, B-cell-depleted T cells, or PBMCs. The dataset comprised deeply sampled blood TCRbeta repertoires from subjects exposed to, actively infected with, or recovered from COVID-19. A freely available public database, intended as a resource for researchers studying the immune response to SARS-CoV-2, is where the repertoires were released. Samples came from the ongoing ImmuneRACE study (first 160 participants) plus 1,254 subjects from 6 global collaborators. Sample metadata almost always included a de-identified subject ID, COVID-19 status, age in years and sex. HLA class I and class II types, where available, came from metadata supplied by the sample provider rather than from assay-based typing.

TCRbeta CDR3 regions were amplified from genomic DNA using the immunoSEQ Assay, a bias-controlled multiplex PCR. Regarding the original processing steps: The number of nucleated cells in each sample was estimated by amplification of reference gene primers within the assay. To quantify the absolute abundance of each unique TCRbeta CDR3 rearrangement, sequence reads were collapsed and filtered. Productive Simpson clonality was computed per sample as the square root of Simpson's diversity index over productive rearrangements. In its TCRdb copy, this immuneACCESS table keeps in-frame sequences only and misses some clones. Where compared with another copy, unresolved V genes explain less than half of these, and the others have no known cause. V, J and clone size are taken as reported in that table, and D and trimming were inferred from the DNA itself. This sample comprises 150,000 to 200,000 clones, 81% of them detected only once. About an eighth of the sample is in the top ten clones.

Results and caveats for the whole study, not just this receptor: The amount of clinical and demographic metadata varied by source and participant and was provided uncurated.

Points on this clone: Its target antigen remains unknown. Within one base of it there is no much larger clone, and no base qualities were kept.

One collaborating source in Seattle enrolled patients during active infection and followed them longitudinally through the course of disease. Collaborating institutions collected whole blood in K2EDTA tubes following their own protocols. For TCRbeta analysis, collaborators shipped samples as frozen whole blood, isolated PBMCs, or DNA extracted from either of those sample types. Trimming takes 1 base from V and 2 bases from J, and the germline ends sit 12 bases apart. The germline V gene gives CDR1 as SGHDN and CDR2 as FVKESK. Measured from the cysteine to the phenylalanine, the CDR3 is 15 residues long. The only DNA kept is the CDR3, 45 bases in frame from the first base.

The sequence was obtained from a woman of 80 years or more with COVID-19, enrolled during active disease. The sample comprised peripheral blood. The chain employs TRBV14 and TRBJ2-7; the D segment could be TRBD1, given 6 matching bases. At the DNA level, the sequence is TGTGCCAGCAGCCAAGGTGTGGGGACAACCTACGAGCAGTACTTC. Its protein is CASSQGVGTTYEQYF.